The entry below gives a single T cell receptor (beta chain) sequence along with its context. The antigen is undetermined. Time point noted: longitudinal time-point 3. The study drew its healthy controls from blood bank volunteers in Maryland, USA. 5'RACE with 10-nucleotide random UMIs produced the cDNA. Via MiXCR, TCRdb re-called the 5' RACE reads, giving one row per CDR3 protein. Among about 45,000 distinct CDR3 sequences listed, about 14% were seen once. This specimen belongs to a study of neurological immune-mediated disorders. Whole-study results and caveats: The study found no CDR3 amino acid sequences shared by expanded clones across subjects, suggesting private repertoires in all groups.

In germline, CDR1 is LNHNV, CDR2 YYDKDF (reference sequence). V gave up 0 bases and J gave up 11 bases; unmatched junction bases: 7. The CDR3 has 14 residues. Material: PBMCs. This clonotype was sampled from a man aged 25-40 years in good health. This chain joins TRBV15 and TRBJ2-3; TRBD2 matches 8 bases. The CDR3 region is CATSRDHGGDEQYF. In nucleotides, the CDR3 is TGTGCCACCAGCAGAGATCACGGGGGGGATGAGCAGTATTTT.